Shown below are 16 T cell receptor beta chains from a single sample sequenced in a study of patients and donors after allogeneic stem cell transplantation. Via MiXCR, TCRdb re-called the RT-PCR reads, giving one row per CDR3 protein. Among 190,000 or so distinct CDR3 sequences listed, 35% to 45% were seen once. The sequenced sample consisted of blood, either unsorted or a sorted T cell fraction (not recorded which). Receptors were obtained from a human donor who was either an allogeneic HSCT recipient or a stem cell or donor lymphocyte infusion donor (not recorded which). It is not recorded whose cells these are; they may come from a transplant donor.

The chain has TRBV24-1 and TRBJ1-2, with D unclear. The V and J ends lost 5 bases and 4 bases respectively, with 16 bases between them. Germline V CDR1 and CDR2: KGHDR, SFDVKD. The CDR3 has 15 residues. The CDR3, as DNA: TGTGCCACCAGTGCCGGCTCCGGGTTGACCTATGGCTACACCTTC. Its translation: CATSAGSGLTYGYTF.

This chain joins TRBV5-5 and TRBJ1-6, with D unclear. This CDR3 comprises 16 residues. Trimming took off 0 bases at V and 6 bases at J, with 13 bases between the two ends. From germline, CDR1 is SGHKS and CDR2 YYEKEE (reference sequence). The CDR3 DNA reads as TGTGCCAGCAGCTTGGGACCGGCGATGACTAATTCACCCCTCCACTTT. The encoded protein is CASSLGPAMTNSPLHF.

This clonotype was seen a few times. V and J are TRBV15 and TRBJ1-6; possible D gene TRBD1, 6 bases. V gave up 1 base and J gave up 16 bases, with 11 bases separating them. In germline, CDR1 is LNHNV, CDR2 YYDKDF (reference sequence). The CDR3 length is 12 residues. The CDR3 reads CATSRVGGHLHF. The CDR3 bases are TGTGCCACCAGCAGAGTGGGGGGCCATCTCCACTTT.

CDR3 sequence reads: CASSVDSRPLLMNTEAFF. CDR3 coding DNA: TGTGCCAGCAGCGTAGATTCCAGACCCCTCCTTATGAACACTGAAGCTTTCTTT. V usage is TRBV9 and J usage is TRBJ1-1; no clear D gene. Germline assignment: CDR1 SGDLS and CDR2 YYNGEE. Trimming took 0 bases from V and 0 from J, leaving 18 bases between them. The CDR3 runs to 18 residues.

V and J are TRBV12-3 or TRBV12-4 and TRBJ1-6, with D tentatively TRBD1 (5 bases). The length of the CDR3 is 15 residues. Deletions cut 1 base from V and 9 bases from J, with 13 bases between. In nucleotides, the CDR3 is TGTGCCAGCAGTTTAGGGCCAGGGAGCGGTTCACCCCTCCACTTT. This sequence encodes CASSLGPGSGSPLHF.

The count of this clonotype is one. The CDR3 is CASSEWPSEQYF. CDR3 DNA: TGTGCCAGCAGTGAGTGGCCCTCTGAGCAGTACTTC. J is TRBJ2-7 and V is TRBV25-1; no definite D call. V lost 3 bases to trimming and J lost 7 bases, with 10 bases between them. The CDR3 has 12 amino acids. From germline, CDR1 is MGHDK and CDR2 SYGVNS.

CDR3 region: CSVGGVNYGYTF. DNA of the CDR3: TGCAGCGTTGGAGGGGTCAACTATGGCTACACCTTC. The chain recombines TRBV29-1 with TRBJ1-2, with TRBD1 as a possible D gene (5 bases). Trimming removed 4 bases from V and 2 bases from J, with 8 bases in between. The CDR3 has 12 amino acids. Germline V lookup: CDR1 SQVTM, CDR2 ANQGSEA.

This clonotype was observed a handful of times. This chain joins TRBV10-1 and TRBJ1-2; no firm D call. The V end was cut by 6 bases, the J end by 5 bases, with 10 bases between. CDR3 length equals 12 residues. Per germline, CDR1 WNHNN and CDR2 SYGVQD (reference sequence). This CDR3 reads CASRIGPYGYTF. CDR3 coding DNA: TGCGCCAGCAGGATCGGACCGTATGGCTACACCTTC.

The V gene is TRBV14, the J gene TRBJ1-1; TRBD1 is a possible D gene (5 bases). The CDR3 extends over 15 amino acids. The V end was cut by 0 bases, the J end by 4 bases, with 12 bases between. Germline V CDR1 and CDR2: SGHDN, FVKESK. Here the CDR3 reads CASSQDRVRSTEAFF. The CDR3 DNA follows: TGTGCCAGCAGCCAAGACAGGGTTCGTAGCACTGAAGCTTTCTTT. The variable domain in full, completed from reference TRBV14 and TRBJ1-1, reads EAGVTQFPSHSVIEKGQTVTLRCDPISGHDNLYWYRRVMGKEIKFLLHFVKESKQDESGMPNNRFLAERTGGTYSTLKVQPAELEDSGVYFCASSQDRVRSTEAFFGQGTRLTVV.

This rearrangement joins TRBV12-3 or TRBV12-4 to TRBJ1-1; perhaps TRBD1 as D (5 bases). Trimming stripped 5 bases from V and 1 base from J, with 8 bases between. This CDR3 spans 13 amino acids. The CDR3 nucleotides are TGTGCCAGCAGTGACGGACAGAACACTGAAGCTTTCTTT. Translating it yields CASSDGQNTEAFF.

The rearrangement uses TRBV20-1 and TRBJ1-5, with 7 bases that match TRBD1. J lost 5 bases, V lost 4 bases, and 5 bases had no gene match. The CDR3 runs to 13 residues. The V gene's germline CDR1 is DFQATT and CDR2 SNEGSKA (reference sequence). The CDR3 region has the DNA TGCAGTGCTAACCGGGACAGAGATCAGCCCCAGCATTTT. Amino acid sequence: CSANRDRDQPQHF.

In this sample, this clonotype turned up a few times. The V gene is TRBV4-1, the J gene TRBJ2-1; D ambiguous. CDR1 is MGHRA and CDR2 is YSYEKL in the germline V gene. The CDR3 runs to 11 residues. Deletions cut 0 bases from V and 10 bases from J, with 4 bases between. The CDR3 coding sequence is TGCGCCAGCAGCCAAGAAGGCGAGCAGTTCTTC. Amino acid sequence: CASSQEGEQFF.

The chain is built from TRBV6-6 and TRBJ2-5, with TRBD2 identical over 8 bases. Germline loops: CDR1 MNHNY, CDR2 SVGAGI (reference sequence). Germline trimming cut 0 bases from V and 5 bases from J; bases unmatched to any gene: 5. There are 15 residues in the CDR3. CDR3 DNA sequence: TGTGCCAGCAGTTACTCGGGTAGCGGGGTGGAGACCCAGTACTTC. This sequence encodes CASSYSGSGVETQYF.

This clonotype has just a few counts. The chain carries TRBV29-1 and TRBJ1-4; D might be TRBD1 (5 bases). The germline CDR1 and CDR2 sequences are SQVTM and ANQGSEA. Trimming removed 6 bases from V and 8 bases from J, with 16 bases in between. The CDR3 sequence is 13 residues long. The CDR3 region is CSVSPGPQEKLFF. As DNA, the CDR3 is TGCAGCGTATCACCGGGACCCCAAGAAAAACTGTTTTTT.

The chain couples TRBV12-3 or TRBV12-4 to TRBJ1-6; D is undetermined. There are 14 residues in the CDR3. V was trimmed by 3 bases and J by 5 bases, leaving 8 bases between them. CDR3 DNA sequence: TGTGCCAGCAGTTTCGAACAGCATAATTCACCCCTCCACTTT. Translating gives CASSFEQHNSPLHF.

The CDR3 DNA reads TGTGCCAGCGGGAGGAATTTCACTGAAGCTTTCTTT. Translated, it gives CASGRNFTEAFF. The chain recombines TRBV2 with TRBJ1-1, with D hard to call. CDR1 is SNHLY and CDR2 is FYNNEI in the germline V gene. With 8 bases removed from V and 4 bases from J, the gap between germline ends came to 11 bases. The CDR3 spans 12 residues.